The 14 T cell receptor beta chains given below trace back to one sample, sequenced in a study of cytotoxic CD8 clonotypes in ibrutinib-treated CLL. Some clones are missing from TCRdb's copy, which holds only in-frame ones; the method was immunoSEQ multiplex PCR. The sample carries 130,000 or so clones, about 72% recorded once. Source: PBMCs, taken after 12 months of ibrutinib treatment. Receptors originate from a human donor with chronic lymphocytic leukemia.

This clone was detected only once. The J gene is TRBJ1-1, the V gene TRBV6-5; D gene uncertain. V shed 4 bases and J shed 0 bases, with 6 bases lying between them. Per the germline V gene, CDR1 is MNHEY and CDR2 is SVGAGI. This CDR3 spans 13 amino acids. Here the CDR3 DNA reads TGTGCCAGCAGTTTTGGATTGAACACTGAAGCTTTCTTT. It translates to CASSFGLNTEAFF.

The chain links TRBV27 to TRBJ2-7; 7 bases match TRBD1. Germline V lookup: CDR1 MNHEY, CDR2 SMNVEV (reference sequence). This CDR3 region has 14 residues. The junction had 3 bases not matched to a gene; V was cut back by 0 bases and J by 4 bases. This CDR3 is CASSLSARGYEQYF. CDR3 DNA sequence: TGTGCCAGCAGTTTATCGGCCAGGGGGTACGAGCAGTACTTC.

This chain uses TRBV4-3 with TRBJ2-1; D gene ambiguous. The CDR3 totals 13 residues. The germline V gene has CDR1 LGHNA and CDR2 YSLEER. V lost 4 bases, J lost 4 bases, and 8 bases lay in between. The CDR3 DNA reads as TGCGCCAGCAGCCTGTACGGATACAATGAGCAGTTCTTC. It yields the protein CASSLYGYNEQFF.

V is TRBV5-4 and J is TRBJ1-2; D unresolved. The CDR3 spans 14 residues. V was clipped by 2 bases and J by 2 bases, with 10 bases between them. The germline V gene encodes CDR1 SGHNT and CDR2 YYREEE (reference sequence). CDR3 region: CASSFPLSNYGYTF. The CDR3 nucleotides read TGTGCCAGCAGCTTCCCATTATCCAACTATGGCTACACCTTC. Drawing the rest from reference TRBV5-4 and TRBJ1-2, the complete variable domain is ETGVTQSPTHLIKTRGQQVTLRCSSQSGHNTVSWYQQALGQGPQFIFQYYREEENGRGNFPPRFSGLQFPNYSSELNVNALELDDSALYLCASSFPLSNYGYTFGSGTRLTVV.

The gene calls are TRBV9 and TRBJ2-7; TRBD1 matches at 9 bases. There are 13 residues in the CDR3. Germline CDR1 reads SGDLS; CDR2 reads YYNGEE. The ends lost 5 bases at V and 5 bases at J; junction bases unmatched: 5. CDR3 in amino acids: CASSATGGDEQYF. The CDR3 bases are TGTGCCAGCAGTGCCACAGGGGGCGACGAGCAGTACTTC.

This sequence joins TRBV9 and TRBJ2-1; possibly TRBD2 for D (6 bases). CDR1 and CDR2 (germline): SGDLS, YYNGEE. Trimming removed 4 bases from V and 5 bases from J, with 19 bases in between. The CDR3 is 16 amino acids. CDR3 protein: CASSPRGSGSNNEQFF. CDR3 sequence (DNA): TGTGCCAGCAGCCCCCGGGGGAGCGGGTCGAACAATGAGCAGTTCTTC.

J is TRBJ2-7 and V is TRBV7-2; no reliable D call. The V end was cut by 3 bases, the J end by 2 bases, with 8 bases between. This CDR3 comprises 13 residues. Germline values: CDR1 SGHTA, CDR2 FQGNSA. CDR3 nucleotides: TGTGCCAGCAGCTTCTACGGTCCCTACGAGCAGTACTTC. Its protein is CASSFYGPYEQYF.

The gene calls are TRBV11-3 and TRBJ2-7; 9 positions match TRBD2. Germline CDR1 is SGHNT and CDR2 is YENEEA. V shed 3 bases, J shed 4 bases, and the junction held 22 bases outside the gene matches. CDR3 length equals 20 residues. The CDR3 DNA reads as TGTGCCAGCAGCTTCCGGTGGCCTAGCGGGAACCCGGAAACTTCATACGAGCAGTACTTC. Translation: CASSFRWPSGNPETSYEQYF.

The rearrangement joins TRBV4-3 to TRBJ2-3; TRBD2 matches at 10 bases. With V trimmed by 0 bases and J by 5 bases, 8 bases remained unmatched. The V gene's germline CDR1 is LGHNA and CDR2 YSLEER. The CDR3 length is 17 residues. CDR3 sequence reads: CASSQEARASGRDTQYF. The CDR3 nucleotides read TGCGCCAGCAGCCAAGAAGCTAGGGCTAGCGGGAGAGATACGCAGTATTTT.

The chain joins TRBV7-2 to TRBJ2-7; 10 bases are a match to TRBD2. J gave up 7 bases and V 0 bases, and 3 bases lay outside the gene matches. The CDR3 is 14 residues long. Germline V CDR1 and CDR2: SGHTA, FQGNSA. In DNA form, the CDR3 reads TGTGCCAGCAGCTTAGCCGGGACTAGCGAGGAGCAGTACTTC. Amino acid sequence: CASSLAGTSEEQYF.

This chain joins TRBV7-9 and TRBJ2-7; TRBD1 matches 7 bases. CDR1 and CDR2 (germline): SEHNR, FQNEAQ (reference sequence). CDR3 size: 12 residues. J was trimmed by 6 bases and V by 5 bases; bases with no gene match: 4. The DNA of the CDR3 is TGTGCCAGCAGCCGAGACAGGGCCGAGCAGTACTTC. Protein product: CASSRDRAEQYF.

The rearrangement uses TRBV7-8 and TRBJ2-1; D is ambiguous. CDR3 length: 11 amino acids. In germline, CDR1 is SGHVS, CDR2 FQNEAQ. V was pared by 3 bases and J by 7 bases, with 4 bases between. The CDR3 DNA reads TGTGCCAGCAGCTTGGGGAATGAGCAGTTCTTC. Protein: CASSLGNEQFF.

The J gene is TRBJ2-2, the V gene TRBV7-8; possible D gene TRBD1, 6 bases. Germline CDR1 reads SGHVS; CDR2 reads FQNEAQ. CDR3 length equals 13 residues. Trimming left V 5 bases short and J 5 bases short, with 9 bases between. The CDR3 protein is CASSQGTTGELFF. The CDR3 DNA is TGTGCCAGCAGCCAAGGGACAACCGGGGAGCTGTTTTTT.

This chain connects TRBV6-5 to TRBJ2-3, with a tentative D call TRBD2 (7 bases). V was clipped by 0 bases and J by 5 bases, with 12 bases between them. The V gene's germline CDR1 is MNHEY and CDR2 SVGAGI. This CDR3 spans 15 amino acids. In nucleotides, the CDR3 is TGTGCCAGCAGTTACTCGGGGGGGCGGGGAGATACGCAGTATTTT. This sequence encodes CASSYSGGRGDTQYF.